This entry describes one T cell receptor beta chain. Its target is unknown. The sample comes from a study of CD8 T cells in ankylosing spondylitis. Study-level results: Characteristic of ankylosing spondylitis blood, it appeared, was a TCR beta motif comprising about eight highly homologous variants. Disease-linked clones, CD8+, were relatively rare in peripheral blood. From matched ankylosing spondylitis synovial fluid, disease-linked clones were reportedly recovered at significantly enriched levels.

Making the TCR beta libraries involved quantitative 5'-RACE with molecular barcodes. TCRdb re-analysed the 5' RACE reads in MiXCR, keeping a single row per CDR3 protein. The table records approximately 260,000 distinct CDR3 sequences, over 15% of them present only once. The sequence came from a male donor with ankylosing spondylitis or in good health (not recorded which). Material for sequencing was blood, either unsorted or a sorted T cell fraction (not recorded which).

The CDR3 reads CASTPPDRGGDEQYF. DNA for the CDR3: TGTGCCAGCACCCCCCCGGACAGGGGTGGTGACGAGCAGTACTTC. This rearrangement joins TRBV2 to TRBJ2-7; 9 bases match TRBD1. After removal of 7 bases from V and 5 bases from J, the junction contained 12 bases not matched to a gene. This CDR3 is 15 amino acids long. The germline V gene has CDR1 SNHLY and CDR2 FYNNEI.